The rows below give T cell receptor beta chains drawn from one sample of a study of blood T cell repertoires in COVID-19. Some clones are missing from TCRdb's copy, which holds only in-frame ones; the method was immunoSEQ multiplex PCR. The sample has about 140,000 clones; roughly 84% are singletons. Input material: peripheral blood. These TCRs come from a man aged 25 to 45 with COVID-19, enrolled during active disease. The CDR3 runs from the conserved cysteine through the conserved F or W. Fields, in order: J gene, D gene, V gene, clone size, CDR3 protein, CDR3 DNA. D genes are given only for firm matches. For some rows the clone size is stated as once, few or many, or as a class when expanded; others skip it.

>TRBJ2-5|TRBD2|TRBV11-2|-
CASSPGTSGRPGETQYF
TGTGCCAGCAGCCCGGGGACTAGCGGGAGACCGGGAGAGACCCAGTACTTC
>TRBJ2-3|TRBD2|TRBV6-6|-
CASSNLAGDTQYF
TGTGCCAGCAGTAACCTAGCGGGAGATACGCAGTATTTT
>TRBJ2-7|-|TRBV29-1|-
CSVAGANEQYF
TGCAGCGTTGCAGGGGCGAACGAGCAGTACTTC
>TRBJ1-4|-|TRBV28|-
CASSSEWEGLQVEKLFF
TGTGCCAGCAGTTCCGAATGGGAAGGACTCCAGGTTGAAAAACTGTTTTTT
>TRBJ1-1|-|TRBV6-5|-
CASSYRVDTEAFF
TGTGCCAGCAGTTACCGGGTGGACACTGAAGCTTTCTTT
>TRBJ2-2|-|TRBV3-1/TRBV3-2|-
CASSQEFDRRVNTGELFF
TGTGCCAGCAGCCAAGAATTCGATCGGCGGGTGAACACCGGGGAGCTGTTTTTT
>TRBJ1-1|-|TRBV10-3|-
CAISESTQAEAFF
TGTGCCATCAGTGAGTCGACACAGGCTGAAGCTTTCTTT
>TRBJ2-7|-|TRBV9|-
CASSSGYEQYF
TGTGCCAGCAGCTCCGGCTACGAGCAGTACTTC
>TRBJ2-3|-|TRBV28|-
CASSFRGTSIGTQYF
TGTGCCAGCAGTTTTCGCGGGACCTCGATAGGTACGCAGTATTTT
>TRBJ2-5|-|TRBV13|-
CASSLEESPETQYF
TGTGCCAGCAGCTTAGAGGAGAGCCCAGAGACCCAGTACTTC
>TRBJ2-1|-|TRBV7-9|-
CALSGEQFF
TGTGCCCTGAGCGGTGAGCAGTTCTTC
>TRBJ2-6|TRBD1|TRBV11-2|few
CASSFLPGQGAGANVLTF
TGTGCCAGCAGCTTTTTACCGGGACAGGGGGCTGGGGCCAACGTCCTGACTTTC
>TRBJ2-7|-|TRBV30|once
CAWMGHGSYEQYF
TGTGCCTGGATGGGGCATGGCTCCTACGAGCAGTACTTC
>TRBJ1-1|-|TRBV9|-
CASSVDGGPNTEAFF
TGTGCCAGCAGCGTAGATGGAGGGCCGAACACTGAAGCTTTCTTT
>TRBJ1-1|-|TRBV27|-
CASSSPYEAFF
TGTGCCAGCAGTTCGCCCTATGAAGCTTTCTTT
>TRBJ2-3|-|TRBV9|-
CASRAGLADTQYF
TGTGCCAGCAGGGCGGGCTTAGCAGATACGCAGTATTTT
>TRBJ2-3|TRBD1|TRBV7-3|-
CASSLTAGTGGPDTQYF
TGTGCCAGCAGCCTAACGGCGGGGACAGGGGGTCCAGATACGCAGTATTTT
>TRBJ2-7|-|TRBV7-8|-
CASSGRIPYEQYF
TGTGCCAGCAGCGGGAGGATCCCCTACGAGCAGTACTTC
>TRBJ2-4|TRBD2|TRBV11-2|-
CASSYPGLAPVF
TGTGCCAGCAGCTATCCGGGACTAGCCCCGGTCTTC
>TRBJ2-2|TRBD1|TRBV19|-
CASSPRGQGGAGELFF
TGTGCCAGTAGTCCAAGAGGACAGGGAGGCGCCGGGGAGCTGTTTTTT
>TRBJ1-2|-|TRBV7-8|few
CASSRLTNYGYTF
TGTGCCAGCAGCAGACTGACTAACTATGGCTACACCTTC
>TRBJ2-7|-|TRBV7-9|-
CASSLIRDYEQYF
TGTGCCAGCAGCCTCATCAGGGACTACGAGCAGTACTTC
>TRBJ2-7|TRBD1|TRBV19|-
CASRRSGQNQYEQYF
TGTGCCAGTAGGCGGTCGGGACAGAATCAATACGAGCAGTACTTC
>TRBJ2-6|-|TRBV2|-
CASIESSGANVLTF
TGTGCCAGCATAGAGTCCTCTGGGGCCAACGTCCTGACTTTC
>TRBJ2-2|TRBD1|TRBV28|-
CAVKGQLNTGELFF
TGTGCCGTCAAGGGACAGCTGAACACCGGGGAGCTGTTTTTT
>TRBJ2-1|TRBD2|TRBV6-2/TRBV6-3|-
CASSYSNIGTSGSRYEQFF
TGTGCCAGCAGTTACTCGAATATAGGGACTAGCGGGAGTAGATATGAGCAGTTCTTC
>TRBJ2-3|TRBD2|TRBV27|-
CASRLAGAGVSTDTQYF
TGTGCCAGCAGACTAGCGGGAGCGGGGGTTAGCACAGATACGCAGTATTTT
>TRBJ1-5|-|TRBV7-9|-
CASSVEQGQPQHF
TGTGCCAGCAGCGTCGAACAGGGTCAGCCCCAGCATTTT
>TRBJ1-5|-|TRBV30|-
CAWSPGENRLQPQHF
TGTGCCTGGAGTCCGGGGGAGAATCGGCTTCAGCCCCAGCATTTT
>TRBJ2-5|-|TRBV6-2/TRBV6-3|-
CASSYRGRETQYF
TGTGCCAGCAGTTACAGGGGCCGGGAGACCCAGTACTTC
>TRBJ2-1|-|TRBV4-1|-
CASSQVGLSSYNEQFF
TGCGCCAGCAGCCAGGTTGGGCTCTCCTCCTACAATGAGCAGTTCTTC